The 19 T cell receptor beta chains listed next were all sequenced from one sample in a study of cytomegalovirus exposure and HLA in healthy donors (dated by TCRdb to between 2016 and 2019). Library creation used the immunoSEQ multiplex PCR assay. TCRdb took this table from immuneACCESS and kept in-frame rearrangements with V and J called. Such tables lack part of the clones; where checked against another copy, unresolved V genes explain under half of the gap, and the rest is unexplained. The sample records over 65,000 clones, 94% of which are singletons. The ten largest clones add up to around 1.9% of the sample. Sequencing input: PBMCs. These receptors were taken from a woman under 30 in good health and CMV-seropositive.

J is TRBJ1-4 and V is TRBV30, with 10 bases fitting TRBD1. The V gene end was trimmed by 6 bases and the J gene end by 8 bases; junction bases not matched to a gene: 9. Germline lookup yields CDR1 GTSNPN and CDR2 SVGIG (reference sequence). This CDR3 comprises 14 residues. The CDR3 DNA reads as TGTGCCTGTTCCATCCGGGACAGGGGAGAAAAACTGTTTTTT. Translation gives CACSIRDRGEKLFF. Drawing the rest from reference TRBV30 and TRBJ1-4, the complete variable domain is SQTIHQWPATLVQPVGSPLSLECTVEGTSNPNLYWYRQAAGRGLQLLFYSVGIGQISSEVPQNLSASRPQDRQFILSSKKLLLSDSGFYLCACSIRDRGEKLFFGSGTQLSVL.

This chain joins TRBV12-5 and TRBJ2-5; TRBD1 aligns across 7 bases. V was pared by 5 bases and J by 1 base, with 4 bases of the junction left unmatched. CDR1 LGHNT and CDR2 FRNRAP come from the germline V gene. The CDR3 length is 14 residues. The CDR3 nucleotides are TGTGCTAGTGGTAAGGGACAGATCCAAGAGACCCAGTACTTC. Translating gives CASGKGQIQETQYF.

The chain combines TRBV27 with TRBJ2-5; D perhaps matches TRBD2 (7 bases). The CDR3 extends over 17 amino acids. The V gene's germline CDR1 is MNHEY and CDR2 SMNVEV (reference sequence). V dropped 3 bases and J dropped 4 bases, with 21 bases sitting between them. CDR3 sequence: CASSFGGARGPSETQYF. CDR3 DNA sequence: TGTGCCAGCAGTTTTGGGGGGGCCAGGGGCCCCTCAGAGACCCAGTACTTC.

Details on this clone: The junction departs from germline at one end; a sequencing error may be responsible. The J gene is TRBJ2-5, the V gene TRBV7-2; 8 nucleotides match TRBD2. The CDR3 spans 14 residues. Germline loops: CDR1 SGHTA, CDR2 FQGNSA. The CDR3 loop is CASSLAGPLSTQYF. In nucleotides, the CDR3 is TGTGCCAGCAGTTTAGCGGGGCCCCTCTCGACCCAGTACTTC.

V is TRBV4-2 and J is TRBJ2-1; TRBD1 matches 8 bases. Losses at the gene ends were 1 base for V and 5 bases for J; bases not matched to a gene: 7. Germline CDR1 LGHNA, CDR2 YNFKEQ. The CDR3 loop spans 16 amino acids. CDR3 DNA: TGTGCCAGCAGCCAAGCAGGACAGGGACGAAACAATGAGCAGTTCTTC. Its protein is CASSQAGQGRNNEQFF.

The rearrangement uses TRBV30 and TRBJ2-5, with a weak D call TRBD2 (6 bases). Deletions cut 0 bases from V and 4 bases from J, with 15 bases between. CDR3 length: 15 residues. Germline V gene sequence: CDR1 GTSNPN, CDR2 SVGIG (reference sequence). The CDR3 nucleotides are TGTGCCTGGAGTGTACGGAGGGGTAGGTTAGAGACCCAGTACTTC. Its translation is CAWSVRRGRLETQYF. The full variable domain, rest sourced from reference TRBV30 and TRBJ2-5, is SQTIHQWPATLVQPVGSPLSLECTVEGTSNPNLYWYRQAAGRGLQLLFYSVGIGQISSEVPQNLSASRPQDRQFILSSKKLLLSDSGFYLCAWSVRRGRLETQYFGPGTRLLVL.

The V call is TRBV4-3, the J call TRBJ1-2; D call uncertain. CDR3 length equals 13 residues. V was pared by 0 bases and J by 5 bases, with 7 bases between. The germline CDR1 and CDR2 sequences are LGHNA and YSLEER. DNA of the CDR3: TGCGCCAGCAGCCAAGACAGGACTTATGGCTACACCTTC. Translation: CASSQDRTYGYTF.

A word on this clone: One end of the junction is discordant with germline, which a read error may explain. This CDR3 is CASSESRGGNQETQYF. For the CDR3, the DNA is TGCGCCAGCAGCGAGTCCCGGGGAGGGAACCAAGAGACCCAGTACTTC. The chain employs TRBV10-1 and TRBJ2-5; 7 nucleotides align to TRBD2. The CDR3 is 16 amino acids. Per the germline V gene, CDR1 is WNHNN and CDR2 is SYGVQD (reference sequence).

The V gene is TRBV19, the J gene TRBJ1-1; TRBD1 agrees at 9 bases. With 6 bases clipped from V and 5 bases from J, the junction kept 10 bases outside the gene matches. Germline V gene lookup returns CDR1 LNHDA and CDR2 SQIVND (reference sequence). The CDR3 consists of 15 residues. The CDR3 is CASSFRDRVWTEAFF. CDR3 DNA sequence: TGTGCCAGTAGCTTCCGGGACAGGGTCTGGACTGAAGCTTTCTTT.

The rearrangement uses TRBV10-2 and TRBJ1-5; no firm D call. The CDR3 runs to 14 residues. In germline, CDR1 is WSHSY, CDR2 SAAADI. V was pared by 6 bases and J by 6 bases, with 15 bases between. The CDR3 loop reads CASRPGGTTQPQHF. In DNA, the CDR3 is TGCGCCAGCAGACCCGGAGGTACGACTCAGCCCCAGCATTTT.

This chain uses TRBV2 with TRBJ1-6; 8 positions agree with TRBD1. CDR1 is SNHLY and CDR2 is FYNNEI in the germline V gene. CDR3 length equals 15 residues. With 3 bases clipped from V and 5 bases from J, the junction kept 3 bases outside the gene matches. CDR3: CASSDQGADNSPLHF. For the CDR3, the DNA is TGTGCCAGCAGTGACCAGGGGGCGGATAATTCACCCCTCCACTTT.

This rearrangement joins TRBV7-8 to TRBJ1-2; D remains ambiguous. This CDR3 is built from 15 residues. The ends were cut back, 1 base at V and 5 bases at J, with 14 bases in the middle. The V gene's germline CDR1 is SGHVS and CDR2 FQNEAQ. The CDR3 is CASSLVEGGPYGYTF. The CDR3 nucleotides are TGTGCCAGCAGCTTAGTTGAGGGCGGCCCATATGGCTACACCTTC.

This chain links TRBV9 with TRBJ1-4; no reliable D call. The ends were cut back, 1 base at V and 4 bases at J, with 5 bases in the middle. The germline V gene encodes CDR1 SGDLS and CDR2 YYNGEE. The CDR3 totals 13 residues. CDR3 nucleotide sequence: TGTGCCAGCAGCGTACAGGATAATGAAAAACTGTTTTTT. This encodes CASSVQDNEKLFF.

Written as DNA, the CDR3 is TGTGCCAGCAGTCCCTCGACAGGGGAAAGCAATCAGCCCCAGCATTTT. This gives the protein CASSPSTGESNQPQHF. The chain combines TRBV27 with TRBJ1-5; 8 bases are a match to TRBD1. CDR1 and CDR2 from the germline V gene are MNHEY and SMNVEV (reference sequence). The CDR3 is made up of 16 amino acids. After removal of 5 bases from V and 1 base from J, the junction contained 7 bases not matched to a gene.

The chain joins TRBV27 to TRBJ1-2; 11 positions agree with TRBD1. V shed 7 bases and J 4 bases; nucleotides not matched to a gene: 14. This CDR3 region has 17 residues. Per germline, CDR1 MNHEY and CDR2 SMNVEV (reference sequence). The CDR3 spells CASTKGGQGASFYGYTF. The CDR3 bases are TGTGCCAGCACGAAGGGAGGACAGGGGGCATCTTTCTATGGCTACACCTTC.

The genes are TRBV2 and TRBJ2-1; 11 bases align to TRBD2. V trimming: 3 bases; J trimming: 4 bases; junction bases outside the gene matches: 2. The V gene's germline CDR1 is SNHLY and CDR2 FYNNEI. The CDR3 spans 15 residues. CDR3 region: CASSETSGIYNEQFF. As DNA, the CDR3 is TGTGCCAGCAGTGAGACTAGCGGGATTTACAATGAGCAGTTCTTC.

The rearrangement uses TRBV18 and TRBJ1-1; TRBD1 matches 9 bases. V shed 5 bases, J shed 0 bases, and the junction held 7 bases outside the gene matches. CDR3 length equals 16 residues. Germline V gene sequence: CDR1 KGHSH, CDR2 LQKENI. Here the CDR3 DNA reads TGTGCCAGCTCAGGGGACAGGGTGACTGTGAACACTGAAGCTTTCTTT. Translating gives CASSGDRVTVNTEAFF.

The J gene is TRBJ2-1, the V gene TRBV30; 8 bases map to TRBD2. Germline CDR1 and CDR2: GTSNPN and SVGIG (reference sequence). This CDR3 contains 14 residues. Trimming removed 5 bases from V and 7 bases from J; junction bases left unmatched: 10. CDR3 coding DNA: TGTGCCTGGCAAATAACCGGCGGGGGGAATGAGCAGTTCTTC. Protein: CAWQITGGGNEQFF.

The V gene is TRBV7-9, the J gene TRBJ2-1, with 7 bases aligning to TRBD1. This CDR3 is built from 14 residues. The J segment lost 4 bases and the V segment lost 5 bases, leaving 5 bases of the junction unmatched. Germline V gene lookup returns CDR1 SEHNR and CDR2 FQNEAQ (reference sequence). The CDR3 DNA reads as TGTGCCAGCAGCGGCCACAGGGGTTACAATGAGCAGTTCTTC. Protein: CASSGHRGYNEQFF.